This T cell receptor beta chain was profiled in a study of OX40 agonist ivuxolimab in advanced cancers. Only in-frame clones appear in the TCRdb table, and some are missing; sequencing was by immunoSEQ multiplex PCR. The table includes about 37,000 clones, around four fifths detected once. Trimming stripped 6 bases from V and 10 bases from J, with 16 bases between. Germline loops: CDR1 MNHNS, CDR2 SASEGT. The CDR3 covers 14 residues. This TCR was recovered from an adult with an advanced solid tumor such as melanoma, head and neck, liver or kidney cancer. V and J are TRBV6-1 and TRBJ1-6, with D unclear. Sequencing was performed on CD4+ or CD8+ T cells sorted from blood, taken in a trial of the OX40 agonist ivuxolimab. DNA for the CDR3: TGTGCCAGCAGCCCAGACACCGAAGGATCACCCCTCCACTTT. This gives the protein CASSPDTEGSPLHF.